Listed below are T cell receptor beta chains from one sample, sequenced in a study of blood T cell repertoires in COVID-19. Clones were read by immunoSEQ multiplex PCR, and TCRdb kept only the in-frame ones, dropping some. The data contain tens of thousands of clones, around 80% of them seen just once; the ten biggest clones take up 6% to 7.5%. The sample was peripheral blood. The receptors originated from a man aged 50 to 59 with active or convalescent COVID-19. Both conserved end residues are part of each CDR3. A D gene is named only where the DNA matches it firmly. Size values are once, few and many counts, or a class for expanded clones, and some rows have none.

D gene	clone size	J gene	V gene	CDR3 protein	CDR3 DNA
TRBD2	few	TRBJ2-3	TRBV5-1	CASSSGLAGVTDTQYF	TGCGCCAGCAGCTCGGGACTAGCGGGGGTCACAGATACGCAGTATTTT
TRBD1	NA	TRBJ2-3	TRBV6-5	CASRPGQGAVDTQYF	TGTGCCAGCAGACCGGGACAGGGGGCAGTAGATACGCAGTATTTT
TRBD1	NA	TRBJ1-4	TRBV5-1	CASSTRTGSEKLFF	TGCGCCAGCAGCACCCGGACAGGGAGCGAAAAACTGTTTTTT
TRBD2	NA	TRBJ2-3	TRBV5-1	CASRMGLAGELRGFDTDTQYF	TGCGCCAGTCGAATGGGGCTAGCGGGGGAATTGAGAGGTTTTGACACAGATACGCAGTATTTT
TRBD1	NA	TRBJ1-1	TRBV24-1	CATSDLPPDPGGSEAFF	TGTGCCACCAGTGATTTGCCCCCCGATCCAGGGGGTTCTGAAGCTTTCTTT
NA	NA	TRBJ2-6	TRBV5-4	CASSWAGSGANVLTF	TGTGCCAGCAGCTGGGCGGGGTCTGGGGCCAACGTCCTGACTTTC
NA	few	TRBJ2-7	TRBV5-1	CASSLVAASYEQYF	TGCGCCAGCAGCTTGGTGGCGGCCTCCTACGAGCAGTACTTC
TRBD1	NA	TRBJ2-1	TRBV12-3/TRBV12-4	CASTPRDRGAFF	TGTGCCAGCACCCCTCGGGACAGGGGAGCGTTCTTC
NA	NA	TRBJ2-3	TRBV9	CASSVDQGMYF	TGTGCCAGCAGCGTAGACCAGGGTATGTATTTT
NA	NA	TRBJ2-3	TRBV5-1	CASSLGQDSTDTQYF	TGCGCCAGCAGCTTGGGACAGGATAGCACAGATACGCAGTATTTT
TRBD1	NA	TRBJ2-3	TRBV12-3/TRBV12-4	CASSLYTGVSQYF	TGTGCCAGCAGTTTATACACAGGGGTTTCGCAGTATTTT
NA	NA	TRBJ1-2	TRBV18	CASSPRQGRNYGYTF	TGTGCCAGCTCACCACGGCAGGGTAGGAACTATGGCTACACCTTC
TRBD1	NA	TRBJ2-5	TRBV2	CASRDRGVGETQYF	TGTGCCAGCAGGGACAGGGGAGTCGGAGAGACCCAGTACTTC
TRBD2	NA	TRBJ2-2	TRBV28	CASSSGASGWNTGELFF	TGTGCCAGCAGCTCAGGGGCTAGCGGGTGGAACACCGGGGAGCTGTTTTTT
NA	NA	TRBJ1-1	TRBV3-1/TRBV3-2	CASSPYGEGNTEAFF	TGTGCCAGCAGCCCCTACGGGGAAGGAAACACTGAAGCTTTCTTT
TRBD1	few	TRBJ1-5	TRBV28	CASSLDRGSNQPQHF	TGTGCCAGCAGCCTCGACAGGGGAAGCAATCAGCCCCAGCATTTT
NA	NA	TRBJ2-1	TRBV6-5	CASSGQSSYNEQFF	TGTGCCAGCAGCGGACAGAGCTCCTACAATGAGCAGTTCTTC
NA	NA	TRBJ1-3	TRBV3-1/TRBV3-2	CASSRISVYSGNTIYF	TGTGCCAGCAGCCGTATATCAGTGTACTCTGGAAACACCATATATTTT
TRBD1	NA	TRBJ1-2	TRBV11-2	CASSLSTGGRGYTF	TGTGCCAGCAGCTTATCGACAGGGGGCCGCGGCTACACCTTC
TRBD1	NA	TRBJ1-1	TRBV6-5	CASSYQQGGTEAFF	TGTGCCAGCAGTTATCAACAGGGGGGAACTGAAGCTTTCTTT
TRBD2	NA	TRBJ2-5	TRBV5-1	CASSIQRGGRETQYF	TGCGCCAGCAGCATCCAACGGGGGGGCCGAGAGACCCAGTACTTC
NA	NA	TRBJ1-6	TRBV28	CASSSMDSLSSYNSPLHF	TGTGCCAGCAGTTCCATGGACAGCCTGAGCTCCTATAATTCACCCCTCCACTTT
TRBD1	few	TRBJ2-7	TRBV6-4	CASSPGQGHDEQYF	TGTGCCAGCAGCCCGGGACAGGGCCACGACGAGCAGTACTTC
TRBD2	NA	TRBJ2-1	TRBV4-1	CASSQSRGTSGGKDEQFF	TGCGCCAGCAGCCAATCCCGCGGGACTAGCGGGGGGAAGGATGAGCAGTTCTTC
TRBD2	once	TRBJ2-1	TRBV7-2	CASSLLAGGNEQFF	TGTGCCAGCAGCTTGCTAGCGGGGGGCAATGAGCAGTTCTTC
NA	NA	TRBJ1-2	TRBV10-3	CAISVDSLYGYTF	TGTGCCATCAGTGTTGACAGTCTCTATGGCTACACCTTC
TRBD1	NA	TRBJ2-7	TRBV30	CAYGQGADYEQYF	TGTGCCTACGGACAGGGGGCAGACTACGAGCAGTACTTC